Presented here are 27 T cell receptor beta chains from one specimen sequenced in a study of shared clonotypes between healthy human individuals. The repertoire was sequenced with immunoSEQ multiplex PCR; TCRdb's copy has only in-frame clones and lacks some. Of more than 2 million clones in the sample, almost 96% were seen once. Sequencing was done on a sample of naive CD4+ T cells sorted from blood. Documented subset: CD45RA+ positively selected. All receptors derive from a man younger than 35 in good health.

V gene TRBV6-1 combines with J gene TRBJ2-1; TRBD2 agrees at 14 bases. Germline V gene sequence: CDR1 MNHNS, CDR2 SASEGT. Trimming cost V 4 bases and J 10 bases; bases outside gene matches: 3. The CDR3 has 14 amino acids. CDR3 protein: CASSGLAGGAEQFF. The CDR3 bases are TGTGCCAGCAGTGGACTAGCGGGGGGGGCGGAGCAGTTCTTC.

This rearrangement joins TRBV6-5 to TRBJ1-5, with a tentative D call TRBD1 (5 bases). The CDR3 totals 13 residues. The germline V gene has CDR1 MNHEY and CDR2 SVGAGI. V shed 8 bases and J shed 3 bases, with 11 bases lying between them. CDR3 protein: CASSDSDNQPQHF. The CDR3 nucleotides are TGTGCCAGCTCCGACAGCGACAATCAGCCCCAGCATTTT.

In its sample, this clone was seen once. This rearrangement joins TRBV27 to TRBJ1-2; D unresolved. Trimming cost V 2 bases and J 2 bases, with 6 bases left between them. Germline CDR1 and CDR2: MNHEY and SMNVEV (reference sequence). This CDR3 has 13 amino acids. This CDR3 is CASSLRPNYGYTF. CDR3 sequence (DNA): TGTGCCAGCAGTTTAAGACCGAACTATGGCTACACCTTC.

The V and J genes are TRBV2 and TRBJ1-5; tentatively, D is TRBD1 (6 bases). The germline V gene has CDR1 SNHLY and CDR2 FYNNEI. V was trimmed by 6 bases and J by 1 base, leaving 13 bases between them. The CDR3 is made up of 15 amino acids. CDR3 in DNA: TGTGCCAGCAGGTGGGGGCAGGAGAGCAATCAGCCCCAGCATTTT. It yields the protein CASRWGQESNQPQHF. Supplemented by reference TRBV2 and TRBJ1-5, the full variable domain reads EPEVTQTPSHQVTQMGQEVILRCVPISNHLYFYWYRQILGQKVEFLVSFYNNEISEKSEIFDDQFSVERPDGSNFTLKIRSTKLEDSAMYFCASRWGQESNQPQHFGDGTRLSIL.

The chain uses TRBV27 and TRBJ2-7; D is unresolved. Germline values: CDR1 MNHEY, CDR2 SMNVEV (reference sequence). V lost 1 base, J lost 0 bases, and 16 bases lay in between. The CDR3 runs 17 residues. CDR3 in DNA: TGTGCCAGCAGTTTATACTTTGGCAGTATGGACTCCTACGAGCAGTACTTC. Protein: CASSLYFGSMDSYEQYF.

The genes are TRBV18 and TRBJ1-5; no firm D call. CDR1 and CDR2 from the germline V gene are KGHSH and LQKENI. The CDR3 is 14 amino acids. Between the trimmed V and J ends, which lost 6 bases and 0 bases, there was a span of 9 bases. CDR3 DNA: TGTGCCAGCTCTAACCTAAATAGCAATCAGCCCCAGCATTTT. As protein: CASSNLNSNQPQHF.

The rearrangement joins TRBV5-1 to TRBJ2-7; 9 bases are a match to TRBD1. CDR1 and CDR2 from the germline V gene are SGHRS and YFSETQ. The CDR3 length is 18 residues. After removal of 3 bases from V and 0 bases from J, the junction contained 13 bases not matched to a gene. The CDR3 nucleotides are TGCGCCAGCAGCTCAAGGGACAGGGCGGATAGGAGCTCCTACGAGCAGTACTTC. Translation: CASSSRDRADRSSYEQYF.

This clone was seen a single time. CDR3 sequence: CAISPQYGEQYF. The CDR3 DNA reads TGTGCCATCAGTCCTCAGTACGGTGAGCAGTACTTC. The V call is TRBV10-3, the J call TRBJ2-7, with D unresolved. This CDR3 is built from 12 residues. Per germline, CDR1 ENHRY and CDR2 SYGVKD. V lost 5 bases and J 7 bases, leaving 12 bases between the germline ends.

The rearrangement joins TRBV30 to TRBJ2-5; D call uncertain. Germline CDR1 and CDR2: GTSNPN and SVGIG (reference sequence). This CDR3 contains 12 residues. V lost 1 base and J lost 5, with 8 bases in between. CDR3 DNA: TGTGCCTGGAGTGCCAAGGTTGAGACCCAGTACTTC. Translation: CAWSAKVETQYF.

The chain recombines TRBV18 with TRBJ2-4, with a possible D match to TRBD2 (5 bases). V dropped 5 bases and J dropped 3 bases, with 5 bases sitting between them. This CDR3 comprises 12 residues. Germline CDR1 is KGHSH and CDR2 is LQKENI. CDR3 bases: TGTGCCAGCTCAGAGGGCAAAAACATTCAGTACTTC. It is translated as CASSEGKNIQYF. Filled out from reference TRBV18 and TRBJ2-4, the complete variable domain reads NAGVMQNPRHLVRRRGQEARLRCSPMKGHSHVYWYRQLPEEGLKFMVYLQKENIIDESGMPKERFSAEFPKEGPSILRIQQVVRGDSAAYFCASSEGKNIQYFGAGTRLSVL.

The J gene is TRBJ2-7, the V gene TRBV11-2; weak D call: TRBD1 (6 bases). Looked up from germline, CDR1 is SGHAT and CDR2 is FQNNGV. The CDR3 loop spans 12 amino acids. Trimming took off 8 bases at V and 1 base at J, with 9 bases between the two ends. The chain's CDR3 is CASSQGSYEQYF. For the CDR3, the DNA is TGTGCCAGCTCCCAGGGGTCCTACGAGCAGTACTTC.

For this clone: Additional DNA sequences in this sample encode the identical CDR3. The V and J genes are TRBV6-5 and TRBJ2-3; D not resolved. V was trimmed by 4 bases and J by 6 bases, leaving 5 bases between them. There are 11 residues in the CDR3. Per the germline V gene, CDR1 is MNHEY and CDR2 is SVGAGI. CDR3 DNA: TGTGCCAGCAGTTCCCGGGATACGCAGTATTTT. Encoded protein: CASSSRDTQYF.

The chain has TRBV28 and TRBJ2-1; 7 nucleotides match TRBD2. The trim removed 8 bases at V and 8 bases at J, leaving 15 bases unmatched. This CDR3 has 15 amino acids. Germline CDR1 MDHEN, CDR2 SYDVKM. In nucleotides, the CDR3 is TGTGCCAGCTCAGATAGCGGGCCCGCCGGGGATGAGCAGTTCTTC. The encoded protein is CASSDSGPAGDEQFF.

V and J are TRBV25-1 and TRBJ1-1, with D unclear. The length of the CDR3 is 13 residues. V was trimmed by 4 bases and J by 1 base, leaving 7 bases between them. Germline CDR1 reads MGHDK; CDR2 reads SYGVNS. CDR3 sequence: CASSVSGNTEAFF. CDR3 coding DNA: TGTGCCAGCAGTGTGAGCGGGAACACTGAAGCTTTCTTT.

The CDR3 region is CASSISGAEVMDEQYF. CDR3 in DNA: TGTGCCAGCAGCATTAGCGGGGCGGAGGTGATGGACGAGCAGTACTTC. This chain links TRBV7-9 with TRBJ2-7; 8 bases are shared with TRBD2. CDR3 length: 16 residues. The germline V gene has CDR1 SEHNR and CDR2 FQNEAQ (reference sequence). V shed 5 bases, J shed 5 bases, and the junction held 14 bases outside the gene matches.

J is TRBJ1-4 and V is TRBV5-6; D might be TRBD1 (6 bases). The germline V and J ends were trimmed by 0 bases and 4 bases, with 13 bases remaining between them. The CDR3 is 16 amino acids. Germline V CDR1 and CDR2: SGHDT, YYEEEE. In DNA, the CDR3 is TGTGCCAGCAGCTTGGCGGGAGGACAGTTTAATGAAAAACTGTTTTTT. Its translation is CASSLAGGQFNEKLFF.

The chain employs TRBV6-5 and TRBJ2-4; 10 bases line up with TRBD1. Germline lookup yields CDR1 MNHEY and CDR2 SVGAGI. There are 15 residues in the CDR3. After removal of 6 bases from V and 0 bases from J, the junction contained 2 bases not matched to a gene. The CDR3 sequence is CASRGTGVAKNIQYF. The DNA for the CDR3 is TGTGCCAGCAGAGGGACAGGGGTAGCCAAAAACATTCAGTACTTC.

The chain joins TRBV19 to TRBJ2-7; D is unclear. There are 13 residues in the CDR3. Germline-derived CDR1 and CDR2 are LNHDA and SQIVND (reference sequence). The V gene lost 5 bases and the J gene lost 2 bases, with 10 bases spanning the gap. Here the CDR3 DNA reads TGTGCCAGTAGTGAGAACAGCCCCTACGAGCAGTACTTC. It is translated as CASSENSPYEQYF.

Remarks on this clone: This sample also contains other DNA sequences that code for the same CDR3. Here the CDR3 DNA reads TGTGCCAGCAGCTTAGACAGTAATCAGCCCCAGCATTTT. Amino acid sequence: CASSLDSNQPQHF. V is TRBV5-4 and J is TRBJ1-5; D may be TRBD1 (5 bases). The V gene lost 2 bases and the J gene lost 4 bases, with 7 bases spanning the gap. Germline values: CDR1 SGHNT, CDR2 YYREEE (reference sequence). The CDR3 runs to 13 residues.

The chain recombines TRBV27 with TRBJ1-1, with 8 bases identical to TRBD1. Germline V CDR1 and CDR2: MNHEY, SMNVEV (reference sequence). Trimming cost V 0 bases and J 4 bases; bases outside gene matches: 1. This CDR3 has 14 amino acids. The chain's CDR3 is CASSLSDRGTEAFF. DNA for the CDR3: TGTGCCAGCAGTTTATCCGACAGGGGCACTGAAGCTTTCTTT.

This clone was counted a single time. Other DNA sequences in this sample translate to the same CDR3. The rearrangement joins TRBV5-1 to TRBJ1-5, with no clear D. Trimming took off 0 bases at V and 2 bases at J, with 9 bases between the two ends. Germline V gene sequence: CDR1 SGHRS, CDR2 YFSETQ. This CDR3 region has 15 residues. The CDR3 DNA is TGCGCCAGCAGCTTGGAGGGAGTGGGCAATCAGCCCCAGCATTTT. Protein: CASSLEGVGNQPQHF.

The chain links TRBV2 to TRBJ2-6; 14 bases agree with TRBD2. The V gene end was trimmed by 7 bases and the J gene end by 0 bases; junction bases not matched to a gene: 2. Germline-derived CDR1 and CDR2 are SNHLY and FYNNEI. The CDR3 is 17 amino acids. The CDR3 region has the DNA TGTGCCAGCATCGGACTAGCGGGAGGCTCTGGGGCCAACGTCCTGACTTTC. Translation gives CASIGLAGGSGANVLTF.

The chain has TRBV7-3 and TRBJ2-1; TRBD1 matches at 7 bases. The CDR3 runs 14 residues. V was clipped by 5 bases and J by 5 bases; unmatched bases: 6. Germline lookup yields CDR1 SGHTA and CDR2 FQGTGA. The CDR3 DNA follows: TGTGCCAGCAGCCCCCCGGGACAGAACAATGAGCAGTTCTTC. Its translation: CASSPPGQNNEQFF. Looking up the rest from reference TRBV7-3 and TRBJ2-1 gives the full variable domain: GAGVSQTPSNKVTEKGKYVELRCDPISGHTALYWYRQSLGQGPEFLIYFQGTGAADDSGLPNDRFFAVRPEGSVSTLKIQRTERGDSAVYLCASSPPGQNNEQFFGPGTRLTVL.

The chain combines TRBV29-1 with TRBJ2-5; 13 bases line up with TRBD2. This CDR3 has 15 amino acids. The germline V gene encodes CDR1 SQVTM and CDR2 ANQGSEA. V lost 6 bases and J lost 7; bases outside the gene matches: 11. The CDR3 reads CSVLGLAGAPGTQYF. CDR3 bases: TGCAGCGTCCTCGGACTAGCGGGGGCGCCAGGGACCCAGTACTTC.

The chain uses TRBV6-5 and TRBJ2-5; TRBD1 matches at 7 bases. This CDR3 spans 14 amino acids. Germline assignment: CDR1 MNHEY and CDR2 SVGAGI. J was trimmed by 2 bases and V by 6 bases; bases with no gene match: 6. The CDR3 spells CASRPGTVQETQYF. The CDR3 nucleotides read TGTGCCAGCAGACCTGGGACAGTTCAAGAGACCCAGTACTTC.

V gene TRBV6-6 combines with J gene TRBJ1-4, with D possibly TRBD1 on 5 matching bases. Per the germline V gene, CDR1 is MNHNY and CDR2 is SVGAGI (reference sequence). With 0 bases removed from V and 4 bases from J, the gap between germline ends came to 12 bases. This CDR3 is 16 amino acids long. CDR3 in amino acids: CASSYSIRGDNEKLFF. CDR3 coding DNA: TGTGCCAGCAGTTACTCGATAAGAGGGGATAATGAAAAACTGTTTTTT.

J is TRBJ1-4 and V is TRBV4-2; TRBD1 aligns across 8 bases. Losses at the gene ends were 4 bases for V and 5 bases for J; bases not matched to a gene: 12. The germline V gene encodes CDR1 LGHNA and CDR2 YNFKEQ. The length of the CDR3 is 17 residues. This chain's CDR3 is CASSRSTGGESNEKLFF. Here the CDR3 DNA reads TGTGCCAGCAGCCGGAGTACAGGGGGGGAATCAAATGAAAAACTGTTTTTT.